The present entry profiles one TCR beta chain with its context. Noted time point: newly diagnosed GD, antithyroid drugs for less than 3 months. RNA extracted from PBMCs served as the sequencing template. The CDR3 runs to 17 residues. The V segment lost 7 bases and the J segment 5 bases; nucleotides outside the gene matches: 11. Germline V lookup: CDR1 MNHEY, CDR2 SVGEGT. iRepertoire HTBI primers and Arm-PCR of CDR3 regions built TCR beta libraries. TCRdb analysed the multiplex PCR reads with MiXCR anew, one entry per CDR3 protein. This sample yields 450,000 to 700,000 distinct CDR3 sequences, of which 13% are seen a single time; roughly a tenth belongs to the top ten. The data were obtained in a study of regulatory T cells in long-lasting Graves disease. The sample was also linked to a second study, of T cells in Graves' hyperthyroidism and ophthalmopathy.

The sequences come from peripheral blood mononuclear cells (PBMCs), collected at new diagnosis, from a patient treated with antithyroid drugs. This sequence joins TRBV6-2 or TRBV6-3 and TRBJ2-3; 14 positions match TRBD2. This sequence was found in a man aged 25 to 40 with Graves disease. The DNA for the CDR3 is TGTGCCAGCATCAAAACGACTAGCGGGAGGGATGGAGATACGCAGTATTTT. It encodes CASIKTTSGRDGDTQYF.